This T cell receptor beta chain was captured in a study of cytomegalovirus exposure and HLA in healthy donors. Germline V gene lookup returns CDR1 SGDLS and CDR2 YYNGEE. Trimming cost V 4 bases and J 2 bases; bases outside gene matches: 7. CDR3 size: 16 residues. The PCR ran on 60 Vbeta and 13 Jbeta primers. Method: immunoSEQ multiplex PCR; TCRdb's copy keeps in-frame clones and lacks some. The sample holds tens of thousands of clones, nearly 70% seen once. V is TRBV9 and J is TRBJ2-4; 9 nucleotides agree with TRBD1. The sample was PBMCs. The TCR originated in a man over 45 in good health and CMV-seronegative. CDR3 amino acids: CASSFGTGSPKNIQYF. The CDR3, as DNA: TGTGCCAGCAGCTTCGGGACAGGGTCGCCCAAAAACATTCAGTACTTC. Full variable domain (outside the CDR3, taken from reference TRBV9 and TRBJ2-4): DSGVTQTPKHLITATGQRVTLRCSPRSGDLSVYWYQQSLDQGLQFLIQYYNGEERAKGNILERFSAQQFPDLHSELNLSSLELGDSALYFCASSFGTGSPKNIQYFGAGTRLSVL.